A selection of T cell receptor beta chains follows, all from one sample in a study of identical twins. TCRdb itself ran the 5' RACE reads through MiXCR, one entry per CDR3 protein. The sample contains about 890,000 distinct CDR3 sequences, 9% to 15% of which appear only once. Another study also made use of these data, one on yellow fever vaccine responses in identical twins.

What was sequenced was PBMCs. These receptors all stem from a woman under 30 in good health. Both conserved end residues are part of each CDR3.

TRBV5-1,TRBJ2-2,CASSIGQGNTGELFF
TRBV5-5,TRBJ2-2,CASSLVEFGELFF
TRBV11-2,TRBJ2-4,CASSLQIAKNIQYF
TRBV5-1,TRBJ2-3,CASSLKRLSSTDTQYF
TRBV11-2,TRBJ1-4,CASSSSRVPNEKLFF
TRBV2,TRBJ2-1,CASSDVVASGENNEQFF
TRBV2,TRBJ2-1,CASRTGTSGRYAHNEQFF
TRBV3-1,TRBJ2-1,CASSLVNRVGHEQFF
TRBV12-3/TRBV12-4,TRBJ2-2,CASSFGAGNTGELFF
TRBV6-1,TRBJ2-1,CASSLRQGRDEQFF
TRBV11-2,TRBJ2-7,CASSLDPGVTYEQYF
TRBV6-1,TRBJ2-7,CASSRTGASSDEQYF
TRBV29-1,TRBJ1-1,CSGGGQSEAFF
TRBV28,TRBJ2-1,CASSSGAAPSSYNEQFF
TRBV6-1,TRBJ1-4,CASVQAGEKLFF
TRBV20-1,TRBJ2-5,CSARREGGETQYF
TRBV6-1,TRBJ2-6,CASSERTGANVLTF
TRBV2,TRBJ2-1,CASSDRPYNEQFF
TRBV9,TRBJ2-1,CASSDDRGHYNEQFF
TRBV2,TRBJ2-7,CASSAGVEYEQYF
TRBV7-9,TRBJ1-2,CASSLINYYGYTF
TRBV10-3,TRBJ1-5,CAISSGQENQPQHF
TRBV5-1,TRBJ2-3,CASSPGRGVLTDTQYF
TRBV29-1,TRBJ2-7,CSAATGTDTGEQYF
TRBV7-9,TRBJ2-1,CASSESETAYNEQFF
TRBV29-1,TRBJ2-1,CSVEGTSGSHNEQFF
TRBV5-6,TRBJ1-1,CASSLVHTEAFF
TRBV4-1,TRBJ2-1,CASSPRRGNNEQFF
TRBV10-3,TRBJ2-1,CAINRLGGGSEQFF
TRBV20-1,TRBJ1-4,CSARLGGHNEKLFF
TRBV12-3/TRBV12-4,TRBJ2-5,CASSLGPSRETQYF
TRBV20-1,TRBJ1-1,CSARDLGGENTEAFF
TRBV9,TRBJ1-1,CASSVTPDKNTEAFF
TRBV15,TRBJ2-4,CATSRAGRDIQYF
TRBV12-3/TRBV12-4,TRBJ1-1,CTCSLGSWDTIPHTEAFF
TRBV7-6,TRBJ2-1,CASSPTSGDYNEQFF
TRBV11-2,TRBJ2-5,CASSLFRKDDKETQYF